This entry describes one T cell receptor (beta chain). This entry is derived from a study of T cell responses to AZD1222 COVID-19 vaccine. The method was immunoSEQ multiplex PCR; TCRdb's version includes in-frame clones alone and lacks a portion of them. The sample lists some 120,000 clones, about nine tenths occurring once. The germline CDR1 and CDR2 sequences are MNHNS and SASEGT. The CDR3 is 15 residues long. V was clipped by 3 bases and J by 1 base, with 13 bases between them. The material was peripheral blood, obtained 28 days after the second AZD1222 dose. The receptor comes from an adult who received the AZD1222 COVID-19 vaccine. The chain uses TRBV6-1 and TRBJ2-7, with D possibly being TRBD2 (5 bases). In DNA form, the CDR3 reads TGTGCCAGCAGTGACCCACAGAGGACTTCCTACGAGCAGTACTTC. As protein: CASSDPQRTSYEQYF.